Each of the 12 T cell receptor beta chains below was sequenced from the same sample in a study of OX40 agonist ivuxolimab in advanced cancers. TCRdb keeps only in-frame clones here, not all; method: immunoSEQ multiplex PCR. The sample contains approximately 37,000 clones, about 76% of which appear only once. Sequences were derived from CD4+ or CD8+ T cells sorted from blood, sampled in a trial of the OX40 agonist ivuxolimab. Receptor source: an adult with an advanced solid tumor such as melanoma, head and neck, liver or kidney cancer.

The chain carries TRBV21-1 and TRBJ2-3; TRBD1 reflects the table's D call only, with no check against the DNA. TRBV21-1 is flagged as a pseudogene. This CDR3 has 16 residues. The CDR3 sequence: CASSKGQSPSTDTQYF. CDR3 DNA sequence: TGTGCCAGCAGCAAGGGACAGAGTCCTTCCACAGATACGCAGTATTTT.

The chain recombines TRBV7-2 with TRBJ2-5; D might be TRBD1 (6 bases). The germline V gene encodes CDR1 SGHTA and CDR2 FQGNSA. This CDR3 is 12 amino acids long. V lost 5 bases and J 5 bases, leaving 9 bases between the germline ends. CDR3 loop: CASSRDRETQYF. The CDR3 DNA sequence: TGTGCCAGCAGCCGAGACAGGGAGACCCAGTACTTC.

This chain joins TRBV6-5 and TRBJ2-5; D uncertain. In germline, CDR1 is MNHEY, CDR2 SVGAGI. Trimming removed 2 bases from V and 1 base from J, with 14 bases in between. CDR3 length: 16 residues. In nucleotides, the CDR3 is TGTGCCAGCAGTTACGGCGGTACGGCGGCCCAAGAGACCCAGTACTTC. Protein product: CASSYGGTAAQETQYF.

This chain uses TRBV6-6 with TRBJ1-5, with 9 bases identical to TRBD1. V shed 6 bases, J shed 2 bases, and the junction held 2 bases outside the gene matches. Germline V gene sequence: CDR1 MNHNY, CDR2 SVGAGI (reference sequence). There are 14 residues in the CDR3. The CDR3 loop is CASRDRGGNQPQHF. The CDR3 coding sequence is TGTGCCAGCAGGGACAGGGGCGGCAATCAGCCCCAGCATTTT.

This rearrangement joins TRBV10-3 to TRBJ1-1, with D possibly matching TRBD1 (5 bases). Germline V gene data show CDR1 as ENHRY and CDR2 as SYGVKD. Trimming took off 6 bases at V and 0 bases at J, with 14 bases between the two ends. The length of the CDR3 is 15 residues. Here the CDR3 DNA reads TGTGCCATCAGGAGGGCCGGGACTTTGAACACTGAAGCTTTCTTT. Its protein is CAIRRAGTLNTEAFF.

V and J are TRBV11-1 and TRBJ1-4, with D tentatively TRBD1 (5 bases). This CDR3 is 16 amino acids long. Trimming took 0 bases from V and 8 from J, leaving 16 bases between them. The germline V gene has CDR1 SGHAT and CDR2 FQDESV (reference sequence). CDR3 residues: CASSLAGGVPAEKLFF. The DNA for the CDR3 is TGTGCCAGCAGCTTAGCAGGAGGGGTCCCGGCGGAAAAACTGTTTTTT.

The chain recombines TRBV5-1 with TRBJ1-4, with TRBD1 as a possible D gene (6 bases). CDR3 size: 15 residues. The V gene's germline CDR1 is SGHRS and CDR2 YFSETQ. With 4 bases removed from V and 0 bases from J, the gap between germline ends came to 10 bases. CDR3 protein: CASSREGATNEKLFF. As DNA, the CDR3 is TGCGCCAGCAGCAGGGAGGGGGCAACTAATGAAAAACTGTTTTTT.

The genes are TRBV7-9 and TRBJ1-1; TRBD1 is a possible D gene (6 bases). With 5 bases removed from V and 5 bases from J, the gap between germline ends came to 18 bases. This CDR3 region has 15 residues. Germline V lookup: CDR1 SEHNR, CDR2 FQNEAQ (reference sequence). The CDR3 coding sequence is TGTGCCAGCAGCCTAATTCGACAGGCGGGGACTGAAGCTTTCTTT. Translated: CASSLIRQAGTEAFF.

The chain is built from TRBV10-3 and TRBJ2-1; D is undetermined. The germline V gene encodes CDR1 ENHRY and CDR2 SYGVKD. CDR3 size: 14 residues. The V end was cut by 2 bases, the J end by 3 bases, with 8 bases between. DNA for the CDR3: TGTGCCATCAGTGAGAGGCCGGACTACAATGAGCAGTTCTTC. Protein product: CAISERPDYNEQFF.

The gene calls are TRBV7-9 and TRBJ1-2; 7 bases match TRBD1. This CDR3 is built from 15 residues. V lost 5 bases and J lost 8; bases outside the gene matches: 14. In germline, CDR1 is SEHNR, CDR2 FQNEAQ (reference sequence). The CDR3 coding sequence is TGTGCCAGCAGCCCTCAGGGGGAACAGGGTAAGGGCTACACCTTC. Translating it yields CASSPQGEQGKGYTF.

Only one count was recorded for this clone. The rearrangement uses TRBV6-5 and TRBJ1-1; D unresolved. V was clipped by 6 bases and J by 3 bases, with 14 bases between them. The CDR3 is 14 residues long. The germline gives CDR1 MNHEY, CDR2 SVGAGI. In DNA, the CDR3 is TGTGCCAGCAGATACCTAGGGTGGGACACTGAAGCTTTCTTT. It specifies CASRYLGWDTEAFF.

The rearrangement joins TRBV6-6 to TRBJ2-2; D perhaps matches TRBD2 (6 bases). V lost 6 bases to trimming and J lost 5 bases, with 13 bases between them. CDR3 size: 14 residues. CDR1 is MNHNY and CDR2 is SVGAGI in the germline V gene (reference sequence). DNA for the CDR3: TGTGCCAGCAGAGGGAAGGGAGGAACCGGGGAGCTGTTTTTT. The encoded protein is CASRGKGGTGELFF.